This T cell receptor (beta chain) emerged from a study of T cell changes during pregnancy in multiple sclerosis. CDR1 and CDR2 (germline): SGHRS, YFSETQ. CDR3 length: 14 residues. Trimming removed 4 bases from V and 6 bases from J; junction bases left unmatched: 7. The assay was immunoSEQ multiplex PCR, and TCRdb's table has in-frame clones only and misses some. The sample records 40,000 to 55,000 clones, 92% being singletons. The chain carries TRBV5-1 and TRBJ1-1; 9 nucleotides line up with TRBD1. This material consisted of CD4+ T cells from peripheral blood mononuclear cells, taken in the second trimester of pregnancy. The receptor was isolated from a female donor with multiple sclerosis, enrolled in a pregnancy study. The CDR3: CASSITGQGAEAFF. CDR3 DNA: TGCGCCAGCAGCATAACGGGACAGGGCGCTGAAGCTTTCTTT.